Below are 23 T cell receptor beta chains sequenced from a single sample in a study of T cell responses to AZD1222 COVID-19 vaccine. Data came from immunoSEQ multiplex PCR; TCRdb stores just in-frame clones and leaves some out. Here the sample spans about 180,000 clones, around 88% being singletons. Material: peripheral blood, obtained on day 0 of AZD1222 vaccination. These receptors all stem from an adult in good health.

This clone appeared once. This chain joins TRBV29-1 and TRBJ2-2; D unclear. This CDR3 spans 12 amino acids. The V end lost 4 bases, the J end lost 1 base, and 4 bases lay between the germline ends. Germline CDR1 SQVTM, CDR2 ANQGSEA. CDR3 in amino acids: CSVVGNTGELFF. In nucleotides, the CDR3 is TGCAGCGTTGTAGGGAACACCGGGGAGCTGTTTTTT.

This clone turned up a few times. The chain's CDR3 is CASSYGGSVRTDTQYF. In DNA form, the CDR3 reads TGTGCCAGCAGTTACGGTGGTAGCGTCAGGACAGATACGCAGTATTTT. J is TRBJ2-3 and V is TRBV6-5, with a tentative D call TRBD2 (5 bases). The germline V gene has CDR1 MNHEY and CDR2 SVGAGI. The CDR3 loop spans 16 amino acids. Trimming shortened V by 2 bases and J by 3 bases, and 15 bases separated the two germline ends.

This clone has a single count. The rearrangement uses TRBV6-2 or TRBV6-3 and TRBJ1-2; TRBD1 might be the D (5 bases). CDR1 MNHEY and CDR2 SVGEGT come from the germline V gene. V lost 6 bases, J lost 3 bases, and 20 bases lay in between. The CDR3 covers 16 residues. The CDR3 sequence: CASSPRPGALHYGYTF. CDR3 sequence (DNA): TGTGCCAGCAGCCCTCGCCCCGGGGCGCTTCACTATGGCTACACCTTC.

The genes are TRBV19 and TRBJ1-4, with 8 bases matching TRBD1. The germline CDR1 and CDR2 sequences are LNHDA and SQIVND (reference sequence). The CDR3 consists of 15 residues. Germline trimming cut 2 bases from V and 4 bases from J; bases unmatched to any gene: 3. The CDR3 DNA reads TGTGCCAGTAGTATAACGGGACAGGTTAATGAAAAACTGTTTTTT. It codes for CASSITGQVNEKLFF.

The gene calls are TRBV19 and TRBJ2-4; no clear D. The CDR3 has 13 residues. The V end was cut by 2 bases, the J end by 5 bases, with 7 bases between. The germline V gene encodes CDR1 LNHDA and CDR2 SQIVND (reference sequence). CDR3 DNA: TGTGCCAGTAGTATAAGGGTTCAAAACATTCAGTACTTC. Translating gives CASSIRVQNIQYF. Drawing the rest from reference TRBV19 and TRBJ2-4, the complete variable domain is DGGITQSPKYLFRKEGQNVTLSCEQNLNHDAMYWYRQDPGQGLRLIYYSQIVNDFQKGDIAEGYSVSREKKESFPLTVTSAQKNPTAFYLCASSIRVQNIQYFGAGTRLSVL.

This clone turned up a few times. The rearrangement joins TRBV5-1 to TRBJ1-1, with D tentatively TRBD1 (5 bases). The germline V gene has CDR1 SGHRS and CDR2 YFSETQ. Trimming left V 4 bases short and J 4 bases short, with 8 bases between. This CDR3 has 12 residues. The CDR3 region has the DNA TGCGCCAGCAGCATCGGGACCACTGAAGCTTTCTTT. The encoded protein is CASSIGTTEAFF.

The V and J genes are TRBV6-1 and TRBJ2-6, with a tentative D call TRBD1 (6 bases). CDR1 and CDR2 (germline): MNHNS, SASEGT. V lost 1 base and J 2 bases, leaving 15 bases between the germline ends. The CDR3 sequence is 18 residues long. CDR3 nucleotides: TGTGCCAGCAGTGAAGGTTTGTCAGGGGAAGCTGGGGCCAACGTCCTGACTTTC. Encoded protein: CASSEGLSGEAGANVLTF.

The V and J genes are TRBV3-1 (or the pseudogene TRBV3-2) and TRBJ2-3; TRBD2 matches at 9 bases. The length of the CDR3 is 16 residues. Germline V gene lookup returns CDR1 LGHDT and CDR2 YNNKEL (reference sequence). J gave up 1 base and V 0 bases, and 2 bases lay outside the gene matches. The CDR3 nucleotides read TGTGCCAGCAGCCAAGATGGCGGGGGGGGCACAGATACGCAGTATTTT. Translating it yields CASSQDGGGGTDTQYF.

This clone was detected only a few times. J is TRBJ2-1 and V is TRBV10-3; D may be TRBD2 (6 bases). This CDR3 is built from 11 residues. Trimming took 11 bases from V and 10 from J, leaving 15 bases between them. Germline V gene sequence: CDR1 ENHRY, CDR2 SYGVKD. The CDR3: CAGGKGGEQFF. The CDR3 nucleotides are TGTGCCGGCGGGAAGGGTGGCGAGCAGTTCTTC.

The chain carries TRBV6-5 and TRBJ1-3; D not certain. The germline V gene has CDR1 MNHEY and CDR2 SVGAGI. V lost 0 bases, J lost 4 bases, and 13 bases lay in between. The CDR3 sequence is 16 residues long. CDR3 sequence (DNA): TGTGCCAGCAGTTACTCTGCCAGGTCGGGGGGAAACACCATATATTTT. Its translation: CASSYSARSGGNTIYF.

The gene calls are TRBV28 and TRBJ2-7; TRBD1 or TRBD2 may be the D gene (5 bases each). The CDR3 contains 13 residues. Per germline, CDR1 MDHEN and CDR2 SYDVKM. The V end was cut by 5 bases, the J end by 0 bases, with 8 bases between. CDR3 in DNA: TGTGCCAGCAGTGAGGGGTCCTCCTACGAGCAGTACTTC. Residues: CASSEGSSYEQYF.

In DNA form, the CDR3 reads TGTGCCAGCAGCTTAGCACAAACCTACGAGCAGTACTTC. Residues: CASSLAQTYEQYF. The chain recombines TRBV7-6 with TRBJ2-7; D is undetermined. Trimming shortened V by 0 bases and J by 2 bases, and 5 bases separated the two germline ends. This CDR3 is 13 amino acids long. Germline lookup yields CDR1 SGHVS and CDR2 FNYEAQ.

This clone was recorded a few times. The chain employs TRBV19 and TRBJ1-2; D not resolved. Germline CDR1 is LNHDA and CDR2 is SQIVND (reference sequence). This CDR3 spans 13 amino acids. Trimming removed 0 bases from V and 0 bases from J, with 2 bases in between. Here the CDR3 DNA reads TGTGCCAGTAGTATAGAGACTAACTATGGCTACACCTTC. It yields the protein CASSIETNYGYTF.

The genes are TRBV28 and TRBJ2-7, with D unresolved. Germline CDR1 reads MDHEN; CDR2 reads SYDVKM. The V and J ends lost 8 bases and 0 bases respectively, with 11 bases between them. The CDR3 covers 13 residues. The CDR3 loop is CASGRLSSYEQYF. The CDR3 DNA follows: TGTGCCAGCGGAAGACTCAGCTCCTACGAGCAGTACTTC.

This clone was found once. The CDR3 protein is CASSHNEQFF. The CDR3, as DNA: TGTGCCAGTAGCCACAATGAGCAGTTCTTC. The chain has TRBV19 and TRBJ2-1; D gene unclear. Trimming stripped 6 bases from V and 5 bases from J, with 2 bases between. CDR1 is LNHDA and CDR2 is SQIVND in the germline V gene (reference sequence). This CDR3 is 10 amino acids long.

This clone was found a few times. The CDR3, as DNA: TGTGCCAGCAGCGAGGGGACAGCTAATCAGCCCCAGCATTTT. It is translated as CASSEGTANQPQHF. This sequence joins TRBV9 and TRBJ1-5; TRBD1 agrees at 7 bases. The junction had 4 bases not matched to a gene; V was cut back by 3 bases and J by 4 bases. The CDR3 covers 14 residues. Germline loops: CDR1 SGDLS, CDR2 YYNGEE.

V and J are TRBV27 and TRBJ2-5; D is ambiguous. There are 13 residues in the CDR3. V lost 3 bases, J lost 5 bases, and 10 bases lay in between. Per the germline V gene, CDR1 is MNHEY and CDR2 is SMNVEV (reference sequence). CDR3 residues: CASSFGAEETQYF. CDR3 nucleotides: TGTGCCAGCAGTTTCGGAGCTGAGGAGACCCAGTACTTC.

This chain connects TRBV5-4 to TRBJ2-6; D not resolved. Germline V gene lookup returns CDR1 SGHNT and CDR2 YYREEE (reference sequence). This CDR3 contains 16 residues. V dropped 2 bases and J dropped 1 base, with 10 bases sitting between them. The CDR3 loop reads CASSFPGGSGANVLTF. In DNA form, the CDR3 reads TGTGCCAGCAGCTTCCCAGGTGGGTCTGGGGCCAACGTCCTGACTTTC.

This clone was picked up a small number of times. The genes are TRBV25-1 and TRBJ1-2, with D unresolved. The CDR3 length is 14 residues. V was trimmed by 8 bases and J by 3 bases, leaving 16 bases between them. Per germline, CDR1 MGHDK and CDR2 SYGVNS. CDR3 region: CASSTAGSHYGYTF. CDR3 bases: TGTGCCAGCTCAACGGCCGGATCTCACTATGGCTACACCTTC.

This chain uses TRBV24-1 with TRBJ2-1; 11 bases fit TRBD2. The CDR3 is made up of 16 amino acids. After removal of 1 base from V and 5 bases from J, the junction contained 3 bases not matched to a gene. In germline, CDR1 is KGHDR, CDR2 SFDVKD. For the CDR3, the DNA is TGTGCCACCAGTGATTTCGGGACTAGCGGCAACAATGAGCAGTTCTTC. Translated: CATSDFGTSGNNEQFF.

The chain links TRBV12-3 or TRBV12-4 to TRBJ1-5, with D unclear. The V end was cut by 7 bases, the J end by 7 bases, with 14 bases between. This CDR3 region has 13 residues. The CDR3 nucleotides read TGTGCCAGCACCTCTCTACCGTCACAGCCCCAGCATTTT. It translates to CASTSLPSQPQHF.

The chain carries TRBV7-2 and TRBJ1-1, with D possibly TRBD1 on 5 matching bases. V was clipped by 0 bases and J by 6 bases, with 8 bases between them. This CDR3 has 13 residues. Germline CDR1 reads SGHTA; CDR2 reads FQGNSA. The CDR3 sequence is CASSLAGRAEAFF. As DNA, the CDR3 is TGTGCCAGCAGCTTAGCAGGCAGGGCTGAAGCTTTCTTT.

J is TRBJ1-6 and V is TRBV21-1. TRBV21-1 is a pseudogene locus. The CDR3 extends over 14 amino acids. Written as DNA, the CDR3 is TGTGCCAGCAGCAAAGTTCGGCCTAATTCACCCCTCCACTTT. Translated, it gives CASSKVRPNSPLHF.